This passage covers 3 T cell receptor beta chains from one sample sequenced in a study of CD8 T cells in Susac syndrome. Random-hexamer reverse transcription was applied to roughly 0.5 to 1 ug RNA. TCRdb analysed the immunoSEQ multiplex PCR reads with MiXCR anew, one entry per CDR3 protein. The sample yields 140,000 or so distinct CDR3 sequences, approximately 93% seen once. The material sequenced was CD4+ T cells from PBMCs. The receptors here all came from a human donor in good health.

This clonotype was picked up one time. The rearrangement links TRBV29-1 to TRBJ2-5; D might be TRBD1 (6 bases). CDR1 is SQVTM and CDR2 is ANQGSEA in the germline V gene. The V and J ends lost 6 bases and 8 bases respectively, with 22 bases between them. The CDR3 consists of 14 residues. The CDR3 DNA follows: TGCAGCGTGTGGGGGCGGACAGCGCAAGTAACCCAGTACTTC. This gives the protein CSVWGRTAQVTQYF. The full variable domain, rest sourced from reference TRBV29-1 and TRBJ2-5, is SAVISQKPSRDICQRGTSLTIQCQVDSQVTMMFWYRQQPGQSLTLIATANQGSEATYESGFVIDKFPISRPNLTFSTLTVSNMSPEDSSIYLCSVWGRTAQVTQYFGPGTRLLVL.

This clonotype was found a few times. The chain joins TRBV29-1 to TRBJ2-7; TRBD2 agrees at 8 bases. Germline lookup yields CDR1 SQVTM and CDR2 ANQGSEA. The CDR3 totals 16 residues. Losses at the gene ends were 2 bases for V and 0 bases for J; bases not matched to a gene: 9. CDR3 DNA: TGCAGCGTTGAACAAGCAAGCGGGAGCAGCTCCTACGAGCAGTACTTC. Protein sequence: CSVEQASGSSSYEQYF.

This sequence joins TRBV20-1 and TRBJ1-1; D perhaps matches TRBD1 (5 bases). V lost 5 bases and J 1 base, leaving 14 bases between the germline ends. CDR3 length equals 14 residues. Germline lookup yields CDR1 DFQATT and CDR2 SNEGSKA (reference sequence). The chain's CDR3 is CSAQSQAPNTEAFF. The CDR3 region has the DNA TGCAGTGCTCAGTCACAGGCCCCGAACACTGAAGCTTTCTTT.